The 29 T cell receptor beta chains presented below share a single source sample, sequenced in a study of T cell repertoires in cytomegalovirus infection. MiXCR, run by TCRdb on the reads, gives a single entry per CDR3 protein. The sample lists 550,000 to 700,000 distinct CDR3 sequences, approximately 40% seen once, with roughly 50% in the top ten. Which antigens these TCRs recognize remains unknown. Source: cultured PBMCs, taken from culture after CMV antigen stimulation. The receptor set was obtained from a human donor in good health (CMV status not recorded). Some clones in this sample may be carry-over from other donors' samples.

CDR3 bases: TGTGCCAGCAGCGCCGAGGGGACAGGCTCCTACAATGAGCAGTTCTTC. Its translation: CASSAEGTGSYNEQFF. The chain uses TRBV2 and TRBJ2-1, with TRBD1 matching over 8 bases. CDR3 length: 16 amino acids. V dropped 6 bases and J dropped 0; count of bases not matched to a gene: 7. Germline assignment: CDR1 SNHLY and CDR2 FYNNEI.

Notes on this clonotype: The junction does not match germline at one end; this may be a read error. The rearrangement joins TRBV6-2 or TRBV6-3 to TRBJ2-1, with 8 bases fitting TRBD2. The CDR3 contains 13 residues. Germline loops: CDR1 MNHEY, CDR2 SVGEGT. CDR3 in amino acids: CATLLQTSGEQLF. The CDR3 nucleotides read TGTGCCACCCTACTCCAAACTAGCGGTGAGCAGTTATTC.

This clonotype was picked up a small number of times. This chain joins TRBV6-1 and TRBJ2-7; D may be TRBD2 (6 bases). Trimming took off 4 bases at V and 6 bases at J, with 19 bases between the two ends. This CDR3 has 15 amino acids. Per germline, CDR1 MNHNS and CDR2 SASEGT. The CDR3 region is CASSGSRTGASEQYF. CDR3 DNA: TGTGCCAGCAGTGGTTCCCGGACGGGAGCTTCCGAGCAGTACTTC.

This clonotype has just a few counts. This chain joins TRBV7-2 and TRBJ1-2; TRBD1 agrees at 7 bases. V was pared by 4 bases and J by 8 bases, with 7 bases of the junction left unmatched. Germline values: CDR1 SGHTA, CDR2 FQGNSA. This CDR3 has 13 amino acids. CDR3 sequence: CASSSTGSRGYTF. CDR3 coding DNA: TGTGCCAGCAGCTCGACAGGGTCGCGAGGCTACACCTTC.

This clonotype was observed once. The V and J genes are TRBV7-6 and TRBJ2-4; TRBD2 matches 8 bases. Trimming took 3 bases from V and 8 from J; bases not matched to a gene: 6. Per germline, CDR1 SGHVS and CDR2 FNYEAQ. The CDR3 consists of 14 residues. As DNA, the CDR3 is TGTGCCAGCAGCTTTTATAGCGGGGATGACATTCAGTACTTC. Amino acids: CASSFYSGDDIQYF.

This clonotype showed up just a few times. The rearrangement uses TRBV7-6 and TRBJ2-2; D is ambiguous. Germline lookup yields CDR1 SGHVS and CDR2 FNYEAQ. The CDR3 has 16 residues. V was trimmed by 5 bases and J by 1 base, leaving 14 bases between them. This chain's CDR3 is CASSPFGLGNTGELFF. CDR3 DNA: TGTGCCAGCAGCCCTTTCGGGCTCGGGAACACCGGGGAGCTGTTTTTT.

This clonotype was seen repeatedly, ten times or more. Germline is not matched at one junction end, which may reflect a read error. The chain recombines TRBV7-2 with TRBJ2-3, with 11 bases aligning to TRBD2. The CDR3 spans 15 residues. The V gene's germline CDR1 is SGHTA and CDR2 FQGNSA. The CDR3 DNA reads TGTGCCAGCAGTTTAGCGGGGGGGCCGGTAGATACGCAGTATTTT. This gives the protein CASSLAGGPVDTQYF.

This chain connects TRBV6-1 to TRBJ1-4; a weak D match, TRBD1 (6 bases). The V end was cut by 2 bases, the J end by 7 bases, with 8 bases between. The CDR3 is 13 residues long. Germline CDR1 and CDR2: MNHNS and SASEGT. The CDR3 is CASSEWTVEKLFF. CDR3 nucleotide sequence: TGTGCCAGCAGTGAATGGACAGTTGAAAAACTGTTTTTT.

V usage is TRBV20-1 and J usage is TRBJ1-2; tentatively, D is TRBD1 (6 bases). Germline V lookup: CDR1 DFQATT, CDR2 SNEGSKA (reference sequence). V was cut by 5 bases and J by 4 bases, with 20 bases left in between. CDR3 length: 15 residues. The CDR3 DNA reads TGCAGTGCTTTACCCCCCCGACAGGACCTCTATGGCTACACCTTC. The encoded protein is CSALPPRQDLYGYTF.

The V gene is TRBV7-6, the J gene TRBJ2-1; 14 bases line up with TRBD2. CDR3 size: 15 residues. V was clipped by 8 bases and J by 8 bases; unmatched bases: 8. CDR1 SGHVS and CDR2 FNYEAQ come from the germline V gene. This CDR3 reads CASGLETSGRDEQFF. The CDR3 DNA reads TGTGCCAGCGGCCTGGAGACTAGCGGGAGGGATGAGCAGTTCTTC.

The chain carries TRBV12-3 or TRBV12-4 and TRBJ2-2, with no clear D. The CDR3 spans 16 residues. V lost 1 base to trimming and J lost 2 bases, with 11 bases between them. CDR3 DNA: TGTGCCAGCAGTTTAGGTGCGCTCCTCAACACCGGGGAGCTGTTTTTT. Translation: CASSLGALLNTGELFF.

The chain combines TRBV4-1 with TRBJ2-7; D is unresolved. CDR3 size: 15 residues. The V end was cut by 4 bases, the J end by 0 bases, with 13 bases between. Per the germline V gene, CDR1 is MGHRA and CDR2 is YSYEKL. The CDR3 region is CASSLRSYNSYEQYF. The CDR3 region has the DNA TGCGCCAGCAGCCTCCGGAGTTACAACTCCTACGAGCAGTACTTC.

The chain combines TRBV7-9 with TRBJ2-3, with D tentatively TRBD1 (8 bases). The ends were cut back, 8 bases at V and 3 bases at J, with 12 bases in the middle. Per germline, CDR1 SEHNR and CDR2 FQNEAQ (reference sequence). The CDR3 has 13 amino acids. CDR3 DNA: TGTGCCAGCGGGGGGGACAGGACAGATACGCAGTATTTT. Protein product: CASGGDRTDTQYF. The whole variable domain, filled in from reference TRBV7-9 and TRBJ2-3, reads DTGVSQNPRHKITKRGQNVTFRCDPISEHNRLYWYRQTLGQGPEFLTYFQNEAQLEKSRLLSDRFSAERPKGSFSTLEIQRTEQGDSAMYLCASGGDRTDTQYFGPGTRLTVL.

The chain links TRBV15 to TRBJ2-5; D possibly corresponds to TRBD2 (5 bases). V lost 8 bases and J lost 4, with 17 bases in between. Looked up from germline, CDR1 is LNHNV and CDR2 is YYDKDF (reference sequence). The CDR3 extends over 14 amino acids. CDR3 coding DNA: TGTGCCACCGATTCTCCGGTAGAGGGAGAGACCCAGTACTTC. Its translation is CATDSPVEGETQYF.

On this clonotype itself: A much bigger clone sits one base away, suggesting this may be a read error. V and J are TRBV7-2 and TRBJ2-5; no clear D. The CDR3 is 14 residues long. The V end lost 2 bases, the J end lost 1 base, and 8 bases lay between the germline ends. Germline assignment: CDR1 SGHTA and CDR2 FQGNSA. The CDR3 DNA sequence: TGTGCCAGCAGCTTAAACCAGATCCAAGAGACCCAGTACTTC. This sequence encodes CASSLNQIQETQYF.

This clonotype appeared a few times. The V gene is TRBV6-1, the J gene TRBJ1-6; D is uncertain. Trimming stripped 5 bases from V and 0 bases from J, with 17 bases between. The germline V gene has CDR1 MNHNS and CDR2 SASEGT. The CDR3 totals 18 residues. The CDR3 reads CASSPEWGWSSYNSPLHF. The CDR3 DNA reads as TGTGCCAGCAGTCCCGAATGGGGTTGGAGCTCCTATAATTCACCCCTCCACTTT.

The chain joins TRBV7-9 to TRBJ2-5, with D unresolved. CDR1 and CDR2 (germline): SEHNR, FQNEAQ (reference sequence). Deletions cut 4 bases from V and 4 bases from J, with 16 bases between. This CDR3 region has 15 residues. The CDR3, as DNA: TGTGCCAGCAGCTACCTCGGTCAGGTTGGAGAGACCCAGTACTTC. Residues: CASSYLGQVGETQYF.

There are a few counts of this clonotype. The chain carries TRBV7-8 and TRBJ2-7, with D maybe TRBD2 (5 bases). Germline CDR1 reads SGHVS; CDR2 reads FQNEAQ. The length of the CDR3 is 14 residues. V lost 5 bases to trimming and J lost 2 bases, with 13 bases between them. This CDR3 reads CASSPWRAPYEQYF. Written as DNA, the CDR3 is TGTGCCAGCAGCCCTTGGCGGGCCCCCTACGAGCAGTACTTC.

The CDR3 reads CASSYRGRAQETQYF. The CDR3 bases are TGTGCCAGCAGTTACCGCGGGAGGGCCCAAGAGACCCAGTACTTC. The chain recombines TRBV6-5 with TRBJ2-5, with 9 bases identical to TRBD2. CDR3 length equals 15 residues. Per germline, CDR1 MNHEY and CDR2 SVGAGI. The J segment lost 1 base and the V segment lost 2 bases, leaving 2 bases of the junction unmatched.

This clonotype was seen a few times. The CDR3, as DNA: TGTGCCAGCAGTGGCCCGCGGGCTGAAAAACTGTTTTTT. Its protein is CASSGPRAEKLFF. V is TRBV2 and J is TRBJ1-4; D is undetermined. Germline V lookup: CDR1 SNHLY, CDR2 FYNNEI. Deletions cut 4 bases from V and 7 bases from J, with 10 bases between. The CDR3 is 13 residues long.

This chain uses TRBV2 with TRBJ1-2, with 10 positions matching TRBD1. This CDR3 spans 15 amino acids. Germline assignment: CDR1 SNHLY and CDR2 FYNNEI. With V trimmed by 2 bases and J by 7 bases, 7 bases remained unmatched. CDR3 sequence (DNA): TGTGCCAGCAGTGAATTGACAGGGGGCTTCAGTGGCTACACCTTC. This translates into CASSELTGGFSGYTF. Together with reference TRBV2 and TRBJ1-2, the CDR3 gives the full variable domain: EPEVTQTPSHQVTQMGQEVILRCVPISNHLYFYWYRQILGQKVEFLVSFYNNEISEKSEIFDDQFSVERPDGSNFTLKIRSTKLEDSAMYFCASSELTGGFSGYTFGSGTRLTVV.

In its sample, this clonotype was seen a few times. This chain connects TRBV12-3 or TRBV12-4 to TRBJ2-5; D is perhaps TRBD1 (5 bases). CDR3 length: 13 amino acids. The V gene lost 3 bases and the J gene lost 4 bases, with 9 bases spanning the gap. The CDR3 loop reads CASSLTDLETQYF. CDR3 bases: TGTGCCAGCAGTTTGACAGACTTAGAGACCCAGTACTTC.

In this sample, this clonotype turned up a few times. CDR3 sequence: CAISSSGGANQETQYF. The CDR3 coding sequence is TGTGCCATCAGCTCTAGCGGGGGGGCGAACCAAGAGACCCAGTACTTC. V and J are TRBV10-3 and TRBJ2-5, with 12 bases aligning to TRBD2. The CDR3 length is 16 residues. The V gene's germline CDR1 is ENHRY and CDR2 SYGVKD. The trim removed 6 bases at V and 0 bases at J, leaving 5 bases unmatched.

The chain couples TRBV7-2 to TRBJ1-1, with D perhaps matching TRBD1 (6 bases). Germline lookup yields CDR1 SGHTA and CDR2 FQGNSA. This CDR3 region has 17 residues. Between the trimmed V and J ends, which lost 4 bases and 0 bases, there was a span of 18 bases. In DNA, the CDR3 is TGTGCCAGCAGCTCCCACCCATCGGGGGCCGTGAACACTGAAGCTTTCTTT. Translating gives CASSSHPSGAVNTEAFF. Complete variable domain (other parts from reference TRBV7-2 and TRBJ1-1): GAGVSQSPSNKVTEKGKDVELRCDPISGHTALYWYRQSLGQGLEFLIYFQGNSAPDKSGLPSDRFSAERTGGSVSTLTIQRTQQEDSAVYLCASSSHPSGAVNTEAFFGQGTRLTVV.

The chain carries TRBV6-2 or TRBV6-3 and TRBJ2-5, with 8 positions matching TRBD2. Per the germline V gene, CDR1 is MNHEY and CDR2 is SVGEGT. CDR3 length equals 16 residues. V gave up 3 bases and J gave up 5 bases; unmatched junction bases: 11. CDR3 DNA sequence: TGTGCCAGCAGTTATCTAGCGGGTTCGGCGGTGGAGACCCAGTACTTC. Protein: CASSYLAGSAVETQYF.

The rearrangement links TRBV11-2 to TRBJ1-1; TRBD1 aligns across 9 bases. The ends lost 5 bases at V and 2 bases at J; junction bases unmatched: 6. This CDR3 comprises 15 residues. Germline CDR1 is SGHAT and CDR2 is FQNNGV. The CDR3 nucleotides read TGTGCCAGCAGCCCCGACAGGGGGAAAAACACTGAAGCTTTCTTT. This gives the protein CASSPDRGKNTEAFF.

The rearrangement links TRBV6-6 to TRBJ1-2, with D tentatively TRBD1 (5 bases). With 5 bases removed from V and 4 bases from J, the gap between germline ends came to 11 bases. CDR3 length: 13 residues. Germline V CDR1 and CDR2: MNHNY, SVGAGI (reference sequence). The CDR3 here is CASSRDVSYGYTF. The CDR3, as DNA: TGTGCCAGCAGTAGGGACGTGAGCTATGGCTACACCTTC.

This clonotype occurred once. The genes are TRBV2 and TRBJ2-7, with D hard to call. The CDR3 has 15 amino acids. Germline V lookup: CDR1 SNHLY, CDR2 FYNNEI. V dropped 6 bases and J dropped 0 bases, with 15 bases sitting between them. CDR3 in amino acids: CASRRARSNSYEQYF. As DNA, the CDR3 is TGTGCCAGCAGAAGGGCCCGATCGAACTCCTACGAGCAGTACTTC.

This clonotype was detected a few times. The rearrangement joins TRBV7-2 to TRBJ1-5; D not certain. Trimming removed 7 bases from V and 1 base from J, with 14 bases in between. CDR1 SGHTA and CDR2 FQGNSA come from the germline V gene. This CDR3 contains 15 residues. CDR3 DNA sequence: TGTGCCAGCACCCCCGGAGGTTTGAGCAATCAGCCCCAGCATTTT. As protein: CASTPGGLSNQPQHF.